The TCR beta chain described here comes from a study of blood T cell repertoires in COVID-19. Study overall: Acute and convalescent COVID-19 specimens originated in the United States, Italy and Spain.

Profiled with immunoSEQ multiplex PCR; TCRdb holds only in-frame clones, not every one. The sample carries roughly 240,000 clones, 86% recorded once. Seattle's cohort entered during active infection and was followed longitudinally. The sample comprised peripheral blood. This TCR was sampled from a woman older than 75 with COVID-19, enrolled during active disease.

This chain's CDR3 is CAWSVRSSGVSYNEQFF. CDR3 in DNA: TGTGCCTGGAGTGTACGGAGTAGCGGGGTTTCCTACAATGAGCAGTTCTTC. The chain has TRBV30 and TRBJ2-1, with 8 positions matching TRBD2. Germline V CDR1 and CDR2: GTSNPN, SVGIG (reference sequence). CDR3 length: 17 residues. Unmatched junction bases numbered 8, after V lost 0 bases and J lost 1 base.